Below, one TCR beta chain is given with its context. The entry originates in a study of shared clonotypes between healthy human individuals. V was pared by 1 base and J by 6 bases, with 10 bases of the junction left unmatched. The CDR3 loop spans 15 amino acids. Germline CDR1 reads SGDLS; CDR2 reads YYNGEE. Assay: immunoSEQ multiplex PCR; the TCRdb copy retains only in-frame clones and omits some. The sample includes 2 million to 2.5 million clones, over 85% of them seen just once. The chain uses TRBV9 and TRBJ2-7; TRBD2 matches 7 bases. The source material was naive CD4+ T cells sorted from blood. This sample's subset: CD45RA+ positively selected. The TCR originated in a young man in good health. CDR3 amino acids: CASSVFPSGAGEQYF. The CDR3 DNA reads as TGTGCCAGCAGCGTATTCCCTAGCGGAGCGGGCGAGCAGTACTTC.